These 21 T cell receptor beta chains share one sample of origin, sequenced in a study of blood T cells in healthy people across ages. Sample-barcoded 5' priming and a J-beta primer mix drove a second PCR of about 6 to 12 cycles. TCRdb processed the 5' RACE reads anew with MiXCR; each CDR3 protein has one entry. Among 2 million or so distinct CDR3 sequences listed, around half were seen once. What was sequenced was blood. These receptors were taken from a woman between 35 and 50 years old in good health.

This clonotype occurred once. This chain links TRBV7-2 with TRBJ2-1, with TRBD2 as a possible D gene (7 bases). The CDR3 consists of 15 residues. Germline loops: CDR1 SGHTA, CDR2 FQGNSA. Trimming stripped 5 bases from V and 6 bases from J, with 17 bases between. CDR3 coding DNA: TGTGCCAGCAGCCGGGCGGGGGCCGTCGGCAATGAGCAGTTCTTC. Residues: CASSRAGAVGNEQFF.

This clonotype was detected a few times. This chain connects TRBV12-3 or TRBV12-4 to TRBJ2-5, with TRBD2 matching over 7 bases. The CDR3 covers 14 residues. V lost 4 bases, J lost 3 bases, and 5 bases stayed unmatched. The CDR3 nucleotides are TGTGCCAGCAGTTGGCCGGGACTAAAAGAGACCCAGTACTTC. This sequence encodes CASSWPGLKETQYF.

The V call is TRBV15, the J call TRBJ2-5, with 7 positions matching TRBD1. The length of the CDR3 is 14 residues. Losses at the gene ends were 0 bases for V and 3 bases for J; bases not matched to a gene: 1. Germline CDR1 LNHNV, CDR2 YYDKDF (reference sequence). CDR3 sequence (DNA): TGTGCCACCAGCAGAGATCAGGGGGAAGAGACCCAGTACTTC. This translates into CATSRDQGEETQYF.

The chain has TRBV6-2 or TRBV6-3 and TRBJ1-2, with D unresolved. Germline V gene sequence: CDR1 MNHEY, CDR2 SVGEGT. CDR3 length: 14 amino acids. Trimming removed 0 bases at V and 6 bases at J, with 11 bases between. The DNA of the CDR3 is TGTGCCAGCAGTTACTCGCCGGGGTTCGATGGCTACACCTTC. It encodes CASSYSPGFDGYTF.

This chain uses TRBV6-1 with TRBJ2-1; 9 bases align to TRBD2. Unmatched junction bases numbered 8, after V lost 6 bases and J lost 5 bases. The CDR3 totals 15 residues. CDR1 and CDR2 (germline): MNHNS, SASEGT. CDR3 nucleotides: TGTGCCAGCAGAAGCTTTAGCGGGGGAAACAATGAGCAGTTCTTC. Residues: CASRSFSGGNNEQFF.

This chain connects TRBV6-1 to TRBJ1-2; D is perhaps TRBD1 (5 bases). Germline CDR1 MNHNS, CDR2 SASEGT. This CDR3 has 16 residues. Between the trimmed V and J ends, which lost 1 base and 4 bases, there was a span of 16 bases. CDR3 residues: CASSEGAGRIGYGYTF. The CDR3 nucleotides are TGTGCCAGCAGTGAAGGGGCAGGGAGGATAGGCTATGGCTACACCTTC.

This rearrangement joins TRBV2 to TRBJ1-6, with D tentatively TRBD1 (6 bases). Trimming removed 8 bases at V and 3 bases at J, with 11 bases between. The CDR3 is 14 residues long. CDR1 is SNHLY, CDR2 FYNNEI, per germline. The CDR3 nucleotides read TGTGCCAGCGCTCGACAGGTCTATAATTCACCCCTCCACTTT. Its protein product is CASARQVYNSPLHF.

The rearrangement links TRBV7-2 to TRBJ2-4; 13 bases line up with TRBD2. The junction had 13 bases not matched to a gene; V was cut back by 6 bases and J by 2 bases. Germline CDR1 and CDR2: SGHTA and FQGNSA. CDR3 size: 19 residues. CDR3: CASSPSTSGGAYTKNIQYF. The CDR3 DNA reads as TGTGCCAGCAGTCCCTCCACTAGCGGGGGGGCCTATACCAAAAACATTCAGTACTTC.

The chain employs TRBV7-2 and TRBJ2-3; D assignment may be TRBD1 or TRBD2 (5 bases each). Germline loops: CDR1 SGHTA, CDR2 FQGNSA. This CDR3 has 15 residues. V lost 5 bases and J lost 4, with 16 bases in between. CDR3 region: CASSLSGTMSDTQYF. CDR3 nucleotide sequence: TGTGCCAGCAGCCTCTCCGGGACGATGTCAGATACGCAGTATTTT.

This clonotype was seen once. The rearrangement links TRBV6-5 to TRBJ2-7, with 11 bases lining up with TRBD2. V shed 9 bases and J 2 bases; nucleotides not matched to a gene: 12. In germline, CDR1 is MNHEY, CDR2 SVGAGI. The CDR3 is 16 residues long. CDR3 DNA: TGTGCCAGTAGCGGCCTAGCGGGGGGTCCCCCCTACGAGCAGTACTTC. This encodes CASSGLAGGPPYEQYF.

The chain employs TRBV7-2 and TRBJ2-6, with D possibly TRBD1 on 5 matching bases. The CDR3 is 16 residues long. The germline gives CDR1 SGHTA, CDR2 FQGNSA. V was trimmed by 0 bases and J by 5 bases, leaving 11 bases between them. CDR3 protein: CASSLASQGWANVLTF. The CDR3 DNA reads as TGTGCCAGCAGCTTAGCTAGTCAGGGTTGGGCCAACGTCCTGACTTTC.

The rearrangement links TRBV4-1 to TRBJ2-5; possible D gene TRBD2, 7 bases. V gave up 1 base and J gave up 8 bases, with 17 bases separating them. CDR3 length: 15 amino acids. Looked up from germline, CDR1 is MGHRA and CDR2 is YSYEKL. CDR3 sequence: CASSQVGGDKRTQYF. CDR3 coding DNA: TGCGCCAGCAGCCAAGTGGGAGGGGACAAGAGAACCCAGTACTTC.

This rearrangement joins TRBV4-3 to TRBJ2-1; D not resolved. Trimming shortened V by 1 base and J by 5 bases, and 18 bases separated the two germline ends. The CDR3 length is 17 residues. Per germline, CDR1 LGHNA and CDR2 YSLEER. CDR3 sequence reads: CASSQVVERLQNNEQFF. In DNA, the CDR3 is TGCGCCAGCAGCCAAGTCGTCGAGCGTTTACAAAACAATGAGCAGTTCTTC.

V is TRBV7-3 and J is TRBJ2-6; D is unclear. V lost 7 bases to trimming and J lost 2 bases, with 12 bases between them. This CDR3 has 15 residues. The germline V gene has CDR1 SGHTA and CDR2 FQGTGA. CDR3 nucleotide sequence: TGTGCCAGCACAGCCTCGGTGACTGGGGCCAACGTCCTGACTTTC. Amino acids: CASTASVTGANVLTF.

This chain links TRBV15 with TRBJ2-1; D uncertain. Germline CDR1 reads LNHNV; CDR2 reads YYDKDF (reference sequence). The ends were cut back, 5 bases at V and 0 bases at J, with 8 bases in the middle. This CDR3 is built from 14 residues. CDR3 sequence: CATSVGSSYNEQFF. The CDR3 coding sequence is TGTGCCACCAGCGTGGGAAGCTCCTACAATGAGCAGTTCTTC.

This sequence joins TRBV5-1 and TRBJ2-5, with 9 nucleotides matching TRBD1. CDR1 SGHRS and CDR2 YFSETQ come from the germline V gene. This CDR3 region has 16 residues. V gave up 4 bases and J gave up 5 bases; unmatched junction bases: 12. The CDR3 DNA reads TGCGCCAGCAGCCCTCATGGACAGGGGATGGGGGAGACCCAGTACTTC. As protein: CASSPHGQGMGETQYF. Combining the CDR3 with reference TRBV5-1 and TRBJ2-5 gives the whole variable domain KAGVTQTPRYLIKTRGQQVTLSCSPISGHRSVSWYQQTPGQGLQFLFEYFSETQRNKGNFPGRFSGRQFSNSRSEMNVSTLELGDSALYLCASSPHGQGMGETQYFGPGTRLLVL.

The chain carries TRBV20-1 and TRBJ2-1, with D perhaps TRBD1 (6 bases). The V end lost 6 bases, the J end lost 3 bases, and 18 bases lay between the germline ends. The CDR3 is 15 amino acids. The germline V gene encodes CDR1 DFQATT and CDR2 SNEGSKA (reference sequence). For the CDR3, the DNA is TGCAGTGCCCCGGACAGAAATAAACACTACAATGAGCAGTTCTTC. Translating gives CSAPDRNKHYNEQFF.

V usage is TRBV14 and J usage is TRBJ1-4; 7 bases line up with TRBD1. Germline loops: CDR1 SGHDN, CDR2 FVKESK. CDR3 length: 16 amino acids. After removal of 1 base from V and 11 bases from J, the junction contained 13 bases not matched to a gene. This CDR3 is CASSQAKGSAGGKLFF. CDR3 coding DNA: TGTGCCAGCAGCCAAGCTAAGGGTTCCGCAGGGGGTAAACTGTTTTTT.

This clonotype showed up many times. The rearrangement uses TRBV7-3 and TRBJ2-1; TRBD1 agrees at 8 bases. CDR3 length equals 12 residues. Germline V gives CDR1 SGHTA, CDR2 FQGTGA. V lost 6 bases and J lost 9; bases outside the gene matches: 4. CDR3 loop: CASSLQGGEQFF. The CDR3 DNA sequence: TGTGCCAGCAGTTTACAGGGGGGTGAGCAGTTCTTC.

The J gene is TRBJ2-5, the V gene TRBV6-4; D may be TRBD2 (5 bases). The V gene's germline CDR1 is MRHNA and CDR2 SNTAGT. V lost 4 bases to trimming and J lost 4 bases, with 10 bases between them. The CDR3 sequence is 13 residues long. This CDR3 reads CASSGERGETQYF. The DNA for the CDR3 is TGTGCCAGCAGTGGGGAACGGGGAGAGACCCAGTACTTC.

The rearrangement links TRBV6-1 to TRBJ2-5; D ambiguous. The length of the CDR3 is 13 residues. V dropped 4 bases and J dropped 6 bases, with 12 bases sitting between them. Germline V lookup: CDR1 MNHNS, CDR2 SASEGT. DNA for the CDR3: TGTGCCAGCAGTGTATTGCAAAAGAAGACCCAGTACTTC. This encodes CASSVLQKKTQYF.